This TCR beta chain was found in a study of blood T cell repertoires in COVID-19. Study-wide background: Whether acute or convalescent, the COVID-19 samples came from the United States, Italy and Spain. T cells, B-cell-depleted T cells, or PBMCs supplied cDNA or gDNA.

The Seattle patients joined while their infection was active and were tracked longitudinally afterward. In the authors' workflow: For nucleated cells, counts were estimated from reference gene primer amplification. The repertoire was sequenced with immunoSEQ multiplex PCR; TCRdb's copy has only in-frame clones and lacks some. V, J and clone size were drawn from that table, and D and trimming were deduced from the DNA. The sample has around 400,000 clones; roughly 86% are singletons. The ends lost 6 bases at V and 6 bases at J; junction bases unmatched: 7. The germline CDR1 and CDR2 sequences are MNHEY and SVGEGT. This CDR3 spans 15 amino acids.

The sequence was obtained from a woman in her thirties with COVID-19, enrolled during active disease. The sample was peripheral blood. This rearrangement joins TRBV6-2 or TRBV6-3 to TRBJ1-4; 10 bases fit TRBD1. The CDR3 region has the DNA TGTGCCAGCAGCCTCTCCGGGACAGGGGATGAAAAACTGTTTTTT. It yields the protein CASSLSGTGDEKLFF.